The 28 T cell receptor beta chains presented below share a single source sample, sequenced in a study of blood T cell repertoires in COVID-19. Sequenced by immunoSEQ multiplex PCR; TCRdb stores in-frame clones only, minus some. Found here are around 94,000 clones, 75% to 95% of them singletons; the top ten hold roughly 4.3%. The sequenced sample was peripheral blood. The receptors derive from a man in his late teens or twenties with acute or convalescent COVID-19.

J is TRBJ2-1 and V is TRBV24-1; TRBD1 matches 8 bases. The CDR3 contains 17 residues. J was trimmed by 8 bases and V by 4 bases; bases with no gene match: 15. Germline loops: CDR1 KGHDR, CDR2 SFDVKD. In nucleotides, the CDR3 is TGTGCCACCAGTGACAGGACAGGGATCGATAACATCGATGAGCAGTTCTTC. This sequence encodes CATSDRTGIDNIDEQFF.

Of note for this clone: A read error may produce the germline difference seen at one junction end. The chain employs TRBV29-1 and TRBJ2-1, with 10 nucleotides matching TRBD2. The germline V gene has CDR1 SQVTM and CDR2 ANQGSEA. This CDR3 is 14 amino acids long. Here the CDR3 DNA reads TGCAGCGGTGAAGCGGGGGGGCAGGACAATGAGCAGTTCTTC. This gives the protein CSGEAGGQDNEQFF.

This clone showed up just once. The chain has TRBV6-5 and TRBJ1-1, with 8 bases identical to TRBD1. V trimming: 2 bases; J trimming: 6 bases; junction bases outside the gene matches: 8. Germline V gene data show CDR1 as MNHEY and CDR2 as SVGAGI. The CDR3 has 15 amino acids. The CDR3 loop is CASSYPTGGKAEAFF. The CDR3 DNA follows: TGTGCCAGCAGTTACCCTACAGGGGGTAAGGCTGAAGCTTTCTTT.

This chain joins TRBV19 and TRBJ2-2; 7 nucleotides agree with TRBD2. Losses at the gene ends were 5 bases for V and 1 base for J; bases not matched to a gene: 4. This CDR3 is built from 15 residues. Germline loops: CDR1 LNHDA, CDR2 SQIVND (reference sequence). The CDR3 reads CASSALAENTGELFF. CDR3 coding DNA: TGTGCCAGTAGTGCTCTAGCGGAGAACACCGGGGAGCTGTTTTTT.

The genes are TRBV24-1 and TRBJ2-7; a possible D gene is TRBD2 (6 bases). Germline CDR1 KGHDR, CDR2 SFDVKD. The V end lost 3 bases, the J end lost 5 bases, and 13 bases lay between the germline ends. The CDR3 has 14 residues. CDR3 sequence (DNA): TGTGCCACCAGTGATAATAGGGGAGGAGACGAGCAGTACTTC. Amino acids: CATSDNRGGDEQYF.

The gene calls are TRBV7-8 and TRBJ1-2; the match to TRBD1 covers 7 bases. This CDR3 has 15 amino acids. V shed 6 bases, J shed 2 bases, and the junction held 9 bases outside the gene matches. Per germline, CDR1 SGHVS and CDR2 FQNEAQ. CDR3 in DNA: TGTGCCAGCAGTCGTACAGGGGTATCGAACTATGGCTACACCTTC. Its protein product is CASSRTGVSNYGYTF.

This chain connects TRBV28 to TRBJ1-1, with 7 bases that match TRBD1. The CDR3 contains 16 residues. V lost 5 bases and J lost 1; bases outside the gene matches: 10. Germline V gene sequence: CDR1 MDHEN, CDR2 SYDVKM. The CDR3 coding sequence is TGTGCCAGCAGTACCCAGACAGGGTTTGAGAACACTGAAGCTTTCTTT. The encoded protein is CASSTQTGFENTEAFF.

V and J are TRBV7-8 and TRBJ2-7; 7 bases fit TRBD2. Germline V gene lookup returns CDR1 SGHVS and CDR2 FQNEAQ. This CDR3 is built from 16 residues. Unmatched junction bases numbered 6, after V lost 1 base and J lost 0 bases. This CDR3 reads CASSLVPSGGSYEQYF. The DNA for the CDR3 is TGTGCCAGCAGCTTAGTTCCTAGCGGAGGCTCCTACGAGCAGTACTTC. Full variable domain (rest looked up from reference TRBV7-8 and TRBJ2-7): GAGVSQSPRYKVAKRGQDVALRCDPISGHVSLFWYQQALGQGPEFLTYFQNEAQLDKSGLPSDRFFAERPEGSVSTLKIQRTQQEDSAVYLCASSLVPSGGSYEQYFGPGTRLTVT.

This rearrangement joins TRBV19 to TRBJ1-1; TRBD1 is a possible D gene (6 bases). V was pared by 4 bases and J by 5 bases, with 11 bases between. The germline gives CDR1 LNHDA, CDR2 SQIVND (reference sequence). This CDR3 is built from 13 residues. In DNA, the CDR3 is TGTGCCAGTAGTACTAAACAGGGAACTGAAGCTTTCTTT. This gives the protein CASSTKQGTEAFF.

The chain has TRBV10-1 and TRBJ1-1; no reliable D call. This CDR3 is 13 amino acids long. Trimming removed 6 bases at V and 0 bases at J, with 8 bases between. Looked up from germline, CDR1 is WNHNN and CDR2 is SYGVQD (reference sequence). In nucleotides, the CDR3 is TGCGCCAGCAGGGAGACGGTGAACACTGAAGCTTTCTTT. This gives the protein CASRETVNTEAFF.

V gene TRBV29-1 combines with J gene TRBJ2-3, with 10 nucleotides matching TRBD2. Germline CDR1 SQVTM, CDR2 ANQGSEA. The CDR3 is 16 residues long. V was pared by 2 bases and J by 7 bases, with 12 bases of the junction left unmatched. The CDR3 spells CSVEYSASGSRNTQYF. The CDR3 nucleotides read TGCAGCGTTGAATATAGCGCTAGCGGGAGTCGGAATACGCAGTATTTT.

The chain carries TRBV9 and TRBJ2-3; D possibly corresponds to TRBD1 (6 bases). The CDR3 runs to 15 residues. Germline CDR1 and CDR2: SGDLS and YYNGEE. The ends were cut back, 0 bases at V and 1 base at J, with 9 bases in the middle. This CDR3 is CASSVVAGGTDTQYF. In DNA form, the CDR3 reads TGTGCCAGCAGCGTAGTGGCAGGGGGCACAGATACGCAGTATTTT.

The rearrangement links TRBV6-6 to TRBJ1-4; the match to TRBD1 covers 9 bases. The CDR3 covers 16 residues. V shed 7 bases, J shed 7 bases, and the junction held 13 bases outside the gene matches. Per the germline V gene, CDR1 is MNHNY and CDR2 is SVGAGI (reference sequence). The CDR3 here is CASTTRAGTGIEKLFF. In nucleotides, the CDR3 is TGTGCCAGCACGACCAGAGCAGGGACAGGGATTGAAAAACTGTTTTTT.

This clone was counted once. The V call is TRBV6-5, the J call TRBJ2-2; 8 nucleotides match TRBD1. Germline V gene lookup returns CDR1 MNHEY and CDR2 SVGAGI. The CDR3 consists of 13 residues. The V gene end was trimmed by 5 bases and the J gene end by 8 bases; junction bases not matched to a gene: 4. The CDR3 nucleotides read TGTGCCAGCAGTAGAGGACAGGGAGGGGAGCTGTTTTTT. Protein: CASSRGQGGELFF.

DNA for the CDR3: TGCACCAGCAGCCTGAATAGAACCGGGACTACCCTCGCAGATACGCAGTATTTT. Its protein is CTSSLNRTGTTLADTQYF. The V gene is TRBV1, the J gene TRBJ2-3; the listed D gene, TRBD2, was not tested against the DNA. TRBV1 has pseudogene status. The CDR3 has 18 residues.

The chain employs TRBV27 and TRBJ2-2; tentative D call: TRBD2 (5 bases). CDR3 size: 15 residues. Trimming removed 9 bases from V and 5 bases from J, with 19 bases in between. CDR1 is MNHEY, CDR2 SMNVEV, per germline (reference sequence). This chain's CDR3 is CASRGSYDWTGELFF. CDR3 nucleotides: TGTGCCAGTCGGGGATCGTACGATTGGACCGGGGAGCTGTTTTTT.

The J gene is TRBJ1-1, the V gene TRBV14; D is possibly TRBD1 (5 bases). Trimming removed 4 bases from V and 4 bases from J, with 16 bases in between. The CDR3 has 15 amino acids. CDR1 and CDR2 (germline): SGHDN, FVKESK. CDR3: CASSRLERDLTEAFF. Written as DNA, the CDR3 is TGTGCCAGCAGCCGACTAGAGAGGGACCTCACTGAAGCTTTCTTT. Full variable domain (remainder filled in from reference TRBV14 and TRBJ1-1): EAGVTQFPSHSVIEKGQTVTLRCDPISGHDNLYWYRRVMGKEIKFLLHFVKESKQDESGMPNNRFLAERTGGTYSTLKVQPAELEDSGVYFCASSRLERDLTEAFFGQGTRLTVV.

The sample holds a few counts of this clone. This chain joins TRBV10-3 and TRBJ1-1; 10 bases are a match to TRBD1. With V trimmed by 3 bases and J by 3 bases, 7 bases remained unmatched. The CDR3 is 16 amino acids. Looked up from germline, CDR1 is ENHRY and CDR2 is SYGVKD. The CDR3 sequence is CAISDTTGGKYTEAFF. In DNA, the CDR3 is TGTGCCATCAGTGATACGACAGGGGGCAAGTACACTGAAGCTTTCTTT.

This clone was observed a handful of times. The chain joins TRBV30 to TRBJ1-5; 7 positions match TRBD1. V gave up 3 bases and J gave up 1 base; unmatched junction bases: 6. CDR1 and CDR2 from the germline V gene are GTSNPN and SVGIG (reference sequence). The CDR3 extends over 15 amino acids. Here the CDR3 reads CAWSLVGGSNQPQHF. As DNA, the CDR3 is TGTGCCTGGAGCCTTGTAGGGGGCAGCAATCAGCCCCAGCATTTT.

This clone was seen more than once but under ten times. V gene TRBV9 combines with J gene TRBJ1-2; a possible D gene is TRBD1 (6 bases). Deletions cut 0 bases from V and 2 bases from J, with 11 bases between. CDR1 SGDLS and CDR2 YYNGEE come from the germline V gene. This CDR3 is built from 15 residues. The CDR3 is CASSVVVTGNYGYTF. CDR3 DNA sequence: TGTGCCAGCAGCGTAGTAGTGACAGGCAACTATGGCTACACCTTC.

This clone was seen once. This sequence joins TRBV2 and TRBJ2-3, with 8 bases matching TRBD2. Germline V gene lookup returns CDR1 SNHLY and CDR2 FYNNEI. Germline trimming cut 2 bases from V and 1 base from J; bases unmatched to any gene: 2. This CDR3 has 15 amino acids. CDR3 residues: CASSEWRGGTDTQYF. CDR3 nucleotides: TGTGCCAGCAGTGAATGGCGGGGGGGCACAGATACGCAGTATTTT.

The CDR3 spells CASSSGAGRNEKLFF. The CDR3 nucleotides read TGTGCCAGCAGCTCTGGTGCGGGGAGAAATGAAAAACTGTTTTTT. V and J are TRBV5-6 and TRBJ1-4, with D uncertain. V lost 3 bases and J 5 bases, leaving 14 bases between the germline ends. The CDR3 has 15 amino acids. Germline CDR1 SGHDT, CDR2 YYEEEE.

The V call is TRBV6-5, the J call TRBJ2-7; D is perhaps TRBD1 (6 bases). The germline V gene encodes CDR1 MNHEY and CDR2 SVGAGI. This CDR3 has 14 residues. Trimming shortened V by 5 bases and J by 2 bases, and 13 bases separated the two germline ends. The CDR3 nucleotides are TGTGCCAGCAGTCTATCTGGGGGCCCCTACGAGCAGTACTTC. This gives the protein CASSLSGGPYEQYF.

This clone came up a few times. The chain uses TRBV7-9 and TRBJ1-4, with D possibly being TRBD1 (5 bases). This CDR3 contains 18 residues. V was shortened by 7 bases and J by 0 bases, with 21 bases between the two germline ends. CDR1 and CDR2 from the germline V gene are SEHNR and FQNEAQ (reference sequence). CDR3 amino acids: CASTIGRGARATNEKLFF. DNA for the CDR3: TGTGCCAGCACCATAGGGAGGGGTGCCCGGGCAACTAATGAAAAACTGTTTTTT.

The V call is TRBV7-2, the J call TRBJ1-2; D unclear. The CDR3 is 14 residues long. The V end lost 3 bases, the J end lost 4 bases, and 12 bases lay between the germline ends. Germline CDR1 is SGHTA and CDR2 is FQGNSA. The CDR3 here is CASSFDKAAYGYTF. CDR3 DNA sequence: TGTGCCAGCAGCTTCGACAAGGCTGCCTATGGCTACACCTTC.

The J gene is TRBJ1-3, the V gene TRBV29-1; 10 bases match TRBD1. CDR1 is SQVTM, CDR2 ANQGSEA, per germline. The CDR3 has 16 residues. J lost 2 bases, V lost 3 bases, and 7 bases had no gene match. The CDR3, as DNA: TGCAGCGTTGAGACCGGGACAGGGGCCGCTGGAAACACCATATATTTT. It yields the protein CSVETGTGAAGNTIYF.

The rearrangement joins TRBV19 to TRBJ1-2; TRBD1 matches at 8 bases. The CDR3 consists of 15 residues. The V gene's germline CDR1 is LNHDA and CDR2 SQIVND (reference sequence). The trim removed 5 bases at V and 4 bases at J, leaving 9 bases unmatched. The CDR3 sequence is CASSAPGGAVYGYTF. CDR3 DNA sequence: TGTGCCAGTAGTGCCCCAGGGGGCGCGGTCTATGGCTACACCTTC.

J is TRBJ1-4 and V is TRBV5-8, with a weak D call TRBD1 (5 bases). The CDR3 covers 15 residues. Germline V gene data show CDR1 as SGHTS and CDR2 as YDEGEE. The V end lost 2 bases, the J end lost 3 bases, and 11 bases lay between the germline ends. CDR3 nucleotides: TGTGCCAGCAGCTTTGAAGGGGCGTCTAATGAAAAACTGTTTTTT. It codes for CASSFEGASNEKLFF.